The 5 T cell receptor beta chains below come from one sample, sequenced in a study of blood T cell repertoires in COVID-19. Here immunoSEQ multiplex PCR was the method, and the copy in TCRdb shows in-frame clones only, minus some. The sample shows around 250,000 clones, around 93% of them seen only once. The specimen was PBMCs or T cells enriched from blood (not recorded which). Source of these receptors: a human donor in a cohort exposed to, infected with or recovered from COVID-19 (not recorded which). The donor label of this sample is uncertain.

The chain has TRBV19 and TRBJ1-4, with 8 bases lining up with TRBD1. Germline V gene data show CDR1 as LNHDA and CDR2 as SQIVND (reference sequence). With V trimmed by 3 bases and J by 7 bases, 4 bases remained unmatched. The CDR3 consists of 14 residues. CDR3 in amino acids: CASSMAGGFEKLFF. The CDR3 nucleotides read TGTGCCAGTAGTATGGCAGGGGGCTTTGAAAAACTGTTTTTT. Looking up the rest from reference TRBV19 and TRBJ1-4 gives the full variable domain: DGGITQSPKYLFRKEGQNVTLSCEQNLNHDAMYWYRQDPGQGLRLIYYSQIVNDFQKGDIAEGYSVSREKKESFPLTVTSAQKNPTAFYLCASSMAGGFEKLFFGSGTQLSVL.

For the CDR3, the DNA is TGTGCCAGCAGCGTAGGATGGGGGGAGGACAATCGCCAAGAGACCCAGTACTTC. This codes for CASSVGWGEDNRQETQYF. The V call is TRBV9, the J call TRBJ2-5, with a possible D match to TRBD2 (6 bases). Per germline, CDR1 SGDLS and CDR2 YYNGEE. Between the trimmed V and J ends, which lost 0 bases and 1 base, there was a span of 19 bases. There are 18 residues in the CDR3.

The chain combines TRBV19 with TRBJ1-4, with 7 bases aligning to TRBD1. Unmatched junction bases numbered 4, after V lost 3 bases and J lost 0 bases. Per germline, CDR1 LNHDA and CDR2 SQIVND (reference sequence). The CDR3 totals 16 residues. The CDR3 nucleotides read TGTGCCAGTAGTATTTTCACAGGGGCAACTAATGAAAAACTGTTTTTT. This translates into CASSIFTGATNEKLFF. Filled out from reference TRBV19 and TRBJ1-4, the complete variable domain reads DGGITQSPKYLFRKEGQNVTLSCEQNLNHDAMYWYRQDPGQGLRLIYYSQIVNDFQKGDIAEGYSVSREKKESFPLTVTSAQKNPTAFYLCASSIFTGATNEKLFFGSGTQLSVL.

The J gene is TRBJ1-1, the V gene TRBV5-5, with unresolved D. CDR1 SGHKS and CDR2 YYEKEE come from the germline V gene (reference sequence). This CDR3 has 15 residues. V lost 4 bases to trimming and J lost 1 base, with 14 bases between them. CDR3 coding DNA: TGTGCCAGCAGCACCCGGGTCACCCCGAACACTGAAGCTTTCTTT. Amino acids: CASSTRVTPNTEAFF.

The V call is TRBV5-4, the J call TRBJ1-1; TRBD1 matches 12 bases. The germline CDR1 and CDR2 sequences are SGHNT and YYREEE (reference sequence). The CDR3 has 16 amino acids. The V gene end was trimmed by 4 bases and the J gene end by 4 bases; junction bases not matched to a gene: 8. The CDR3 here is CASSTGTGGAGTEAFF. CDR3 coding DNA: TGTGCCAGCAGCACGGGGACAGGGGGCGCCGGCACTGAAGCTTTCTTT.